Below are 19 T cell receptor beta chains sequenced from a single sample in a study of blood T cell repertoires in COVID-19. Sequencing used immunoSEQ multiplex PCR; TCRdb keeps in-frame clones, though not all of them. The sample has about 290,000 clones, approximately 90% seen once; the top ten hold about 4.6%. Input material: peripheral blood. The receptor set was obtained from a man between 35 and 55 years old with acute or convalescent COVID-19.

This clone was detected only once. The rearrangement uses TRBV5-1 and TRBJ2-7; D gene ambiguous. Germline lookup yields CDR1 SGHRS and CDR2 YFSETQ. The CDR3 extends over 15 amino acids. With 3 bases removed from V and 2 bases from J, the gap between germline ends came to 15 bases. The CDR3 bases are TGCGCCAGCAGCTCCCTACAGCACCAGACCTACGAGCAGTACTTC. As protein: CASSSLQHQTYEQYF. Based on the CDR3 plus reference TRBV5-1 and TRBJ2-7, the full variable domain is KAGVTQTPRYLIKTRGQQVTLSCSPISGHRSVSWYQQTPGQGLQFLFEYFSETQRNKGNFPGRFSGRQFSNSRSEMNVSTLELGDSALYLCASSSLQHQTYEQYFGPGTRLTVT.

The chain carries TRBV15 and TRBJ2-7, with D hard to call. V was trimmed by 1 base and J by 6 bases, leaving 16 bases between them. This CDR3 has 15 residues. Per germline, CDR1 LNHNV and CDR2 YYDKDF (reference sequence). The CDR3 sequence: CATSRGDHISGEQYF. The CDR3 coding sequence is TGTGCCACCAGCAGAGGAGACCATATTTCAGGCGAGCAGTACTTC.

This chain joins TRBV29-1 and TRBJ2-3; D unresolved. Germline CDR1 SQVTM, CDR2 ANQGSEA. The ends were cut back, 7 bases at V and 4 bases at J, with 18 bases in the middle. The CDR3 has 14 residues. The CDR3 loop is CSARSGWSADTQYF. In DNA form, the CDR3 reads TGCAGCGCCCGGTCCGGGTGGTCTGCAGATACGCAGTATTTT.

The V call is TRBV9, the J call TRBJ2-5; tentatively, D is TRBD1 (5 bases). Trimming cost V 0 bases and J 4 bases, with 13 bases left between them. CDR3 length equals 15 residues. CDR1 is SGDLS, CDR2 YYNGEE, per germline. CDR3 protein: CASSVGRERGETQYF. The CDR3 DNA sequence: TGTGCCAGCAGCGTAGGGCGAGAAAGGGGAGAGACCCAGTACTTC. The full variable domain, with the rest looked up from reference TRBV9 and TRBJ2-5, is DSGVTQTPKHLITATGQRVTLRCSPRSGDLSVYWYQQSLDQGLQFLIQYYNGEERAKGNILERFSAQQFPDLHSELNLSSLELGDSALYFCASSVGRERGETQYFGPGTRLLVL.

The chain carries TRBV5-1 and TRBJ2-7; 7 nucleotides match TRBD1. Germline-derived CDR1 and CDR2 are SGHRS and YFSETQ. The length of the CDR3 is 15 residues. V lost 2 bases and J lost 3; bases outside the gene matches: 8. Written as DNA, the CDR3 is TGCGCCAGCAGCTTCGACGGGACAGCAAGCTACGAGCAGTACTTC. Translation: CASSFDGTASYEQYF.

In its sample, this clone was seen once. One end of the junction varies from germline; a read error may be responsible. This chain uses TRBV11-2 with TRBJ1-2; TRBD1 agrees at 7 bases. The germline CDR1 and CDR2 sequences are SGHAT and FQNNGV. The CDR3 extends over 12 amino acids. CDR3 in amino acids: CASSPSGTVTFF. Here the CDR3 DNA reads TGTGCCAGCAGCCCAAGTGGGACAGTTACTTTTTTC.

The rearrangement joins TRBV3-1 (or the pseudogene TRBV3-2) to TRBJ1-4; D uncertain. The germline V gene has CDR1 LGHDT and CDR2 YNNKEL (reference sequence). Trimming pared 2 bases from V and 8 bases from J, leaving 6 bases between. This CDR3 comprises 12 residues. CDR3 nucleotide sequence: TGTGCCAGCAGCCAAACGAGAGAAAAACTGTTTTTT. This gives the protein CASSQTREKLFF.

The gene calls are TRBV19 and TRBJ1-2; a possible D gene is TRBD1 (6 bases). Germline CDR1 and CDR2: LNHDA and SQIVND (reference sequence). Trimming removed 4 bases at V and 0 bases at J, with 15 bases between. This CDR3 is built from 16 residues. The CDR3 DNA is TGTGCCAGTAGTACCGTACGGGACATTTCTAACTATGGCTACACCTTC. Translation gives CASSTVRDISNYGYTF.

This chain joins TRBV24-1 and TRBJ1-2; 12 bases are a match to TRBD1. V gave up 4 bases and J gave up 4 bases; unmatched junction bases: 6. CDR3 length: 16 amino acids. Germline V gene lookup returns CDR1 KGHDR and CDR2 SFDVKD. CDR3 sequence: CATSDYGTGGSYGYTF. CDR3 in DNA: TGTGCCACCAGTGACTACGGGACAGGGGGCAGCTATGGCTACACCTTC.

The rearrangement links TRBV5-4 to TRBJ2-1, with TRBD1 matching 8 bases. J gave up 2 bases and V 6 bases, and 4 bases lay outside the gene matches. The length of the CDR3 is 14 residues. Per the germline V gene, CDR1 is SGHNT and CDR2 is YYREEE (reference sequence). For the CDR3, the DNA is TGTGCCAGCACCCTACAGGGGGCCTACAATGAGCAGTTCTTC. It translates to CASTLQGAYNEQFF.

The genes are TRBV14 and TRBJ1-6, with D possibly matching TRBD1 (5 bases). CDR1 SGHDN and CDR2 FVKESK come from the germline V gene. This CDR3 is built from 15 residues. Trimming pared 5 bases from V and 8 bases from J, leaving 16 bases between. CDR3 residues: CASSEGAWGDSPLHF. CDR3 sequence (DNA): TGTGCCAGCAGCGAAGGGGCATGGGGGGATTCACCCCTCCACTTT.

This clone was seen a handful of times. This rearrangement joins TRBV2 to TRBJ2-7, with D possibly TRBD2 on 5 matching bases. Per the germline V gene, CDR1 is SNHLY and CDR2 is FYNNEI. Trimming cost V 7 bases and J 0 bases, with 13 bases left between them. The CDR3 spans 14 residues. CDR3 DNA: TGTGCCAGCATGAGGGCCTCAAGCTCCTACGAGCAGTACTTC. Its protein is CASMRASSSYEQYF.

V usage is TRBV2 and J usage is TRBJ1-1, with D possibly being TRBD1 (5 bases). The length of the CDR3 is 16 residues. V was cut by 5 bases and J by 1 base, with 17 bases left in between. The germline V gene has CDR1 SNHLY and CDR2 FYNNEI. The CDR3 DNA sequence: TGTGCCAGCAGTTCTAGGTCGGGTAGGGGGAACACTGAAGCTTTCTTT. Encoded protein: CASSSRSGRGNTEAFF.

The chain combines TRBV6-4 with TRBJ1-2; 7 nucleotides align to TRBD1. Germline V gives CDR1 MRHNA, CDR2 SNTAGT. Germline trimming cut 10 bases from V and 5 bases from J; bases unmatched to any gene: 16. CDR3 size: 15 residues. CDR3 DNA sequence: TGTGCCACAAACTTTGGGACAGCCGCCTCATATGGCTACACCTTC. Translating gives CATNFGTAASYGYTF.

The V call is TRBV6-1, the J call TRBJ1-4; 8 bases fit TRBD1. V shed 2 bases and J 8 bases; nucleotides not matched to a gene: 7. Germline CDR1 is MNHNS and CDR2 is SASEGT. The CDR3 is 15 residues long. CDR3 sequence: CASSETSGGREKLFF. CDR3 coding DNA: TGTGCCAGCAGTGAAACCTCAGGGGGCAGGGAAAAACTGTTTTTT.

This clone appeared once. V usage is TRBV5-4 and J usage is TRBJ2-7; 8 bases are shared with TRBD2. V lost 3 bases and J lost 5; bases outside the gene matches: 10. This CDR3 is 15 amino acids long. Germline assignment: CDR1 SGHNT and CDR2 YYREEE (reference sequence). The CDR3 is CASSSAGGPLHEQYF. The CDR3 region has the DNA TGTGCCAGCAGCTCCGCGGGGGGCCCCCTCCACGAGCAGTACTTC.

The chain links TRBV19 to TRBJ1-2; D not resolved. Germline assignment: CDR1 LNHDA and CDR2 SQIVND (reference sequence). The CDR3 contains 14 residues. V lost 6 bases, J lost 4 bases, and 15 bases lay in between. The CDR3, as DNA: TGTGCCAGTAGCACATATCGGGAAACCTATGGCTACACCTTC. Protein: CASSTYRETYGYTF.

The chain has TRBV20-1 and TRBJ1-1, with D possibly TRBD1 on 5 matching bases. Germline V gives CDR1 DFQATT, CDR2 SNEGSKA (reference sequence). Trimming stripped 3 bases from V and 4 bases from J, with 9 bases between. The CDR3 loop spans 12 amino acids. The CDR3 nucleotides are TGCAGTGCTAGTAAGGGGTTCACTGAAGCTTTCTTT. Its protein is CSASKGFTEAFF.

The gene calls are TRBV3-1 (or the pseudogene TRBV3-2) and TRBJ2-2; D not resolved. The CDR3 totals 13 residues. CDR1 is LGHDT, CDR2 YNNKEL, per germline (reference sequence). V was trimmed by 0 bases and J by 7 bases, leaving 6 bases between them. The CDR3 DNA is TGTGCCAGCAGCCAAGATATAGACGGGGAGCTGTTTTTT. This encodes CASSQDIDGELFF.